The clone carrying this T cell receptor beta chain was counted between two and nine times. Its target is not known. The data are from a study of T-cell reconstitution after alpha-beta-depleted transplantation in children. Study conclusions and caveats: From newly produced T cells came most of the T-cell counts and diversity one year after transplant. Diversity of TCRbeta at day 60 was high in some patients, arising from surviving recipient T cells and thymic progenitors. Two months or so post-transplant, alpha-beta T cells reportedly derived from several hundred expanded graft clones.

Unique molecular identifiers were used to barcode this TCRbeta library. TCRdb reanalysed the PCR reads using MiXCR and keeps one entry per CDR3 protein. The data contain 450,000 to 700,000 distinct CDR3 sequences, roughly 30% of them singletons. V lost 4 bases to trimming and J lost 11 bases, with 9 bases between them. Per the germline V gene, CDR1 is MGHDK and CDR2 is SYGVNS. The CDR3 totals 11 residues. The specimen comprised PBMCs, sampled before TCRalphabeta/CD19-depleted stem cell transplant. The receptor's source is a boy under two years old with Wiskott-Aldrich syndrome, due to receive a stem cell transplant. This chain connects TRBV25-1 to TRBJ2-1; D gene ambiguous. Here the CDR3 DNA reads TGTGCCAGCAGTGTGAGTGTAAAGCAGTTCTTC. Translation: CASSVSVKQFF.